This T cell receptor beta chain was recorded in a study of human T cells and chemical hapten exposure. Stated time point: pre-sensitization, week 0. Indicated treatment: therapeutic diphenylcyclopropenone sensitization with weekly scalp DPC. TCRdb re-called the RACE reads through MiXCR, storing one row per CDR3 protein. Here the sample spans tens of thousands of distinct CDR3 sequences, roughly a tenth being singletons. As concerns this clonotype: No antigen is known for it.

Study-wide results and limits: TCRs above 1 in 1000 frequency stayed constant with DPC sensitization. Clustering by CDR3 similarity yielded significantly more large clusters from expanded TCRs than controls.

This TCR came from a man aged 40-50 years with alopecia areata. Some clones in this sample may be carry-over from other donors' samples. Source: whole blood, taken in connection with sensitization to the hapten diphenylcyclopropenone (DPC).

The CDR3 DNA sequence: TGTGCCAGCAGTAGCTACTTGCTAGGGAATGAGCAGTTCTTC. It yields the protein CASSSYLLGNEQFF. This chain uses TRBV2 with TRBJ2-1; D remains ambiguous. The V gene lost 5 bases and the J gene lost 7 bases, with 15 bases spanning the gap. CDR3 length: 14 amino acids. Germline assignment: CDR1 SNHLY and CDR2 FYNNEI.